The 19 T cell receptor beta chains below were found in one sample sequenced in a study of T cell responses to AZD1222 COVID-19 vaccine. Data came from immunoSEQ multiplex PCR; TCRdb stores just in-frame clones and leaves some out. The table records more than 150,000 clones, 90% to 95% of them present only once. The sample in question was peripheral blood, obtained on day 0 of AZD1222 vaccination. Receptor source: an adult in good health.

V gene TRBV4-2 combines with J gene TRBJ1-4; maybe TRBD1 (5 bases). Germline CDR1 and CDR2: LGHNA and YNFKEQ. The CDR3 length is 15 residues. Trimming stripped 0 bases from V and 7 bases from J, with 12 bases between. CDR3 DNA sequence: TGTGCCAGCAGCCAAGAGGGGCAGGGAGGTGAAAAACTGTTTTTT. Translating it yields CASSQEGQGGEKLFF.

The chain uses TRBV15 and TRBJ1-5, with a possible D match to TRBD1 (5 bases). The germline V and J ends were trimmed by 0 bases and 2 bases, with 8 bases remaining between them. Germline V gene data show CDR1 as LNHNV and CDR2 as YYDKDF (reference sequence). CDR3 length equals 15 residues. This CDR3 reads CATSREQGGNQPQHF. In DNA form, the CDR3 reads TGTGCCACCAGCAGAGAGCAGGGTGGCAATCAGCCCCAGCATTTT.

The rearrangement joins TRBV4-3 to TRBJ2-7; TRBD2 might be the D (5 bases). CDR1 is LGHNA and CDR2 is YSLEER in the germline V gene. The CDR3 is made up of 16 amino acids. V was clipped by 0 bases and J by 3 bases, with 15 bases between them. CDR3 residues: CASSQDGRAEHYEQYF. The CDR3 DNA follows: TGCGCCAGCAGCCAAGATGGAAGAGCGGAGCACTACGAGCAGTACTTC.

This sequence joins TRBV5-1 and TRBJ2-1; 13 bases agree with TRBD2. This CDR3 is 15 amino acids long. CDR1 is SGHRS, CDR2 YFSETQ, per germline. J lost 5 bases, V lost 3 bases, and 2 bases had no gene match. Here the CDR3 reads CASSSGTSGDNEQFF. The CDR3 nucleotides are TGCGCCAGCAGCTCCGGGACTAGCGGGGACAATGAGCAGTTCTTC.

The rearrangement uses TRBV18 and TRBJ2-3; D may be TRBD1 (6 bases). Trimming pared 5 bases from V and 1 base from J, leaving 13 bases between. The CDR3 is made up of 15 amino acids. In germline, CDR1 is KGHSH, CDR2 LQKENI. The CDR3 region has the DNA TGTGCCAGCTCAGCCCTAGGGGGTGGCACAGATACGCAGTATTTT. Translating it yields CASSALGGGTDTQYF.

The chain is built from TRBV2 and TRBJ2-1, with D perhaps TRBD1 or TRBD2 (5 bases each). Trimming shortened V by 2 bases and J by 4 bases, and 12 bases separated the two germline ends. The CDR3 sequence is 15 residues long. Germline CDR1 SNHLY, CDR2 FYNNEI. In nucleotides, the CDR3 is TGTGCCAGCAGTGAACAGCGGACACTATACAATGAGCAGTTCTTC. Amino acid sequence: CASSEQRTLYNEQFF.

The chain employs TRBV20-1 and TRBJ2-7; 11 bases are a match to TRBD2. CDR1 is DFQATT, CDR2 SNEGSKA, per germline (reference sequence). V lost 3 bases, J lost 4 bases, and 14 bases stayed unmatched. The CDR3 is 17 residues long. CDR3 in DNA: TGCAGTGCTAGTGGGGCTAGCGGGAGGCTCGCCCCATACGAGCAGTACTTC. Its translation: CSASGASGRLAPYEQYF.

The V gene is TRBV11-3, the J gene TRBJ2-1; a weak D match, TRBD2 (6 bases). Trimming cost V 4 bases and J 7 bases, with 14 bases left between them. CDR1 is SGHNT and CDR2 is YENEEA in the germline V gene. CDR3 length equals 14 residues. In nucleotides, the CDR3 is TGTGCCAGCAGCTACGGGGGAGACCGAAATGAGCAGTTCTTC. Residues: CASSYGGDRNEQFF.

The DNA of the CDR3 is TGTGCCAGCAGCCAAGTAGGGACAGCGTACAATGAGCAGTTCTTC. As protein: CASSQVGTAYNEQFF. V is TRBV14 and J is TRBJ2-1, with TRBD1 matching 7 bases. This CDR3 spans 15 amino acids. J was trimmed by 4 bases and V by 1 base; bases with no gene match: 4. From germline, CDR1 is SGHDN and CDR2 FVKESK.

This clone was observed a single time. The chain carries TRBV6-6 and TRBJ1-5; no clear D. V was cut by 5 bases and J by 4 bases, with 24 bases left in between. The CDR3 covers 18 residues. CDR1 is MNHNY and CDR2 is SVGAGI in the germline V gene (reference sequence). CDR3 bases: TGTGCCAGCAGTCCTTACTTGGACCGGGGATGGGATAATCAGCCCCAGCATTTT. Translating gives CASSPYLDRGWDNQPQHF.

The chain uses TRBV14 and TRBJ2-1, with D uncertain. Germline V gives CDR1 SGHDN, CDR2 FVKESK. V shed 0 bases and J shed 3 bases, with 9 bases lying between them. The CDR3 is 15 residues long. The CDR3 coding sequence is TGTGCCAGCAGCCAAGACCCAGACAACTACAATGAGCAGTTCTTC. Residues: CASSQDPDNYNEQFF.

V and J are TRBV29-1 and TRBJ2-7, with D perhaps matching TRBD1 (6 bases). Looked up from germline, CDR1 is SQVTM and CDR2 is ANQGSEA. The CDR3 runs 13 residues. The V and J ends lost 4 bases and 5 bases respectively, with 15 bases between them. CDR3 sequence reads: CSVVGQGIHEQYF. CDR3 sequence (DNA): TGCAGCGTTGTTGGGCAGGGGATACACGAGCAGTACTTC.

The J gene is TRBJ1-6, the V gene TRBV14; D gene ambiguous. Germline V CDR1 and CDR2: SGHDN, FVKESK. Trimming removed 3 bases from V and 7 bases from J, with 10 bases in between. This CDR3 is 14 amino acids long. This CDR3 reads CASSHSGENSPLHF. In DNA, the CDR3 is TGTGCCAGCAGCCATTCGGGAGAGAATTCACCCCTCCACTTT.

This CDR3 is CASSSPGNTGELFF. CDR3 coding DNA: TGTGCCAGCAGTTCCCCGGGGAACACCGGGGAGCTGTTTTTT. V and J are TRBV28 and TRBJ2-2; the D is unclear. V lost 4 bases, J lost 1 base, and 7 bases lay in between. Germline V gene sequence: CDR1 MDHEN, CDR2 SYDVKM. The CDR3 totals 14 residues.

V and J are TRBV27 and TRBJ2-3; 7 bases agree with TRBD2. J was trimmed by 2 bases and V by 2 bases; bases with no gene match: 4. The CDR3 loop spans 15 amino acids. The V gene's germline CDR1 is MNHEY and CDR2 SMNVEV (reference sequence). As DNA, the CDR3 is TGTGCCAGCAGTTTAGGGGGAGGGATCACAGATACGCAGTATTTT. Its protein is CASSLGGGITDTQYF.

This rearrangement joins TRBV12-3 or TRBV12-4 to TRBJ2-7, with D hard to call. This CDR3 has 13 residues. V gave up 5 bases and J gave up 4 bases, with 12 bases separating them. CDR3 in amino acids: CASSPDLRYEQYF. CDR3 nucleotide sequence: TGTGCCAGCAGTCCCGACCTTAGATACGAGCAGTACTTC.

The chain is built from TRBV5-1 and TRBJ1-1; TRBD1 matches at 9 bases. J lost 5 bases, V lost 0 bases, and 5 bases had no gene match. This CDR3 contains 15 residues. Germline assignment: CDR1 SGHRS and CDR2 YFSETQ. CDR3 DNA: TGCGCCAGCAGCTTGGATTGGACAGGGGATACTGAAGCTTTCTTT. Translated: CASSLDWTGDTEAFF. Using reference TRBV5-1 and TRBJ1-1 for the parts outside the CDR3, the full variable domain is KAGVTQTPRYLIKTRGQQVTLSCSPISGHRSVSWYQQTPGQGLQFLFEYFSETQRNKGNFPGRFSGRQFSNSRSEMNVSTLELGDSALYLCASSLDWTGDTEAFFGQGTRLTVV.

The V and J genes are TRBV5-4 and TRBJ2-7; 12 nucleotides align to TRBD2. Trimming took 6 bases from V and 7 from J; bases not matched to a gene: 8. CDR3 length: 14 amino acids. Germline assignment: CDR1 SGHNT and CDR2 YYREEE (reference sequence). CDR3 bases: TGTGCCAGCACAACTAGCGGGAGGCCAGGGGAGCAGTACTTC. It codes for CASTTSGRPGEQYF.

CDR3 sequence (DNA): TGTGCCATCAATAGGGGGATGAACACTGAAGCTTTCTTT. This encodes CAINRGMNTEAFF. This rearrangement joins TRBV10-3 to TRBJ1-1; tentative D call: TRBD1 (6 bases). V shed 7 bases and J shed 0 bases, with 9 bases lying between them. CDR3 size: 13 residues. Germline V CDR1 and CDR2: ENHRY, SYGVKD.